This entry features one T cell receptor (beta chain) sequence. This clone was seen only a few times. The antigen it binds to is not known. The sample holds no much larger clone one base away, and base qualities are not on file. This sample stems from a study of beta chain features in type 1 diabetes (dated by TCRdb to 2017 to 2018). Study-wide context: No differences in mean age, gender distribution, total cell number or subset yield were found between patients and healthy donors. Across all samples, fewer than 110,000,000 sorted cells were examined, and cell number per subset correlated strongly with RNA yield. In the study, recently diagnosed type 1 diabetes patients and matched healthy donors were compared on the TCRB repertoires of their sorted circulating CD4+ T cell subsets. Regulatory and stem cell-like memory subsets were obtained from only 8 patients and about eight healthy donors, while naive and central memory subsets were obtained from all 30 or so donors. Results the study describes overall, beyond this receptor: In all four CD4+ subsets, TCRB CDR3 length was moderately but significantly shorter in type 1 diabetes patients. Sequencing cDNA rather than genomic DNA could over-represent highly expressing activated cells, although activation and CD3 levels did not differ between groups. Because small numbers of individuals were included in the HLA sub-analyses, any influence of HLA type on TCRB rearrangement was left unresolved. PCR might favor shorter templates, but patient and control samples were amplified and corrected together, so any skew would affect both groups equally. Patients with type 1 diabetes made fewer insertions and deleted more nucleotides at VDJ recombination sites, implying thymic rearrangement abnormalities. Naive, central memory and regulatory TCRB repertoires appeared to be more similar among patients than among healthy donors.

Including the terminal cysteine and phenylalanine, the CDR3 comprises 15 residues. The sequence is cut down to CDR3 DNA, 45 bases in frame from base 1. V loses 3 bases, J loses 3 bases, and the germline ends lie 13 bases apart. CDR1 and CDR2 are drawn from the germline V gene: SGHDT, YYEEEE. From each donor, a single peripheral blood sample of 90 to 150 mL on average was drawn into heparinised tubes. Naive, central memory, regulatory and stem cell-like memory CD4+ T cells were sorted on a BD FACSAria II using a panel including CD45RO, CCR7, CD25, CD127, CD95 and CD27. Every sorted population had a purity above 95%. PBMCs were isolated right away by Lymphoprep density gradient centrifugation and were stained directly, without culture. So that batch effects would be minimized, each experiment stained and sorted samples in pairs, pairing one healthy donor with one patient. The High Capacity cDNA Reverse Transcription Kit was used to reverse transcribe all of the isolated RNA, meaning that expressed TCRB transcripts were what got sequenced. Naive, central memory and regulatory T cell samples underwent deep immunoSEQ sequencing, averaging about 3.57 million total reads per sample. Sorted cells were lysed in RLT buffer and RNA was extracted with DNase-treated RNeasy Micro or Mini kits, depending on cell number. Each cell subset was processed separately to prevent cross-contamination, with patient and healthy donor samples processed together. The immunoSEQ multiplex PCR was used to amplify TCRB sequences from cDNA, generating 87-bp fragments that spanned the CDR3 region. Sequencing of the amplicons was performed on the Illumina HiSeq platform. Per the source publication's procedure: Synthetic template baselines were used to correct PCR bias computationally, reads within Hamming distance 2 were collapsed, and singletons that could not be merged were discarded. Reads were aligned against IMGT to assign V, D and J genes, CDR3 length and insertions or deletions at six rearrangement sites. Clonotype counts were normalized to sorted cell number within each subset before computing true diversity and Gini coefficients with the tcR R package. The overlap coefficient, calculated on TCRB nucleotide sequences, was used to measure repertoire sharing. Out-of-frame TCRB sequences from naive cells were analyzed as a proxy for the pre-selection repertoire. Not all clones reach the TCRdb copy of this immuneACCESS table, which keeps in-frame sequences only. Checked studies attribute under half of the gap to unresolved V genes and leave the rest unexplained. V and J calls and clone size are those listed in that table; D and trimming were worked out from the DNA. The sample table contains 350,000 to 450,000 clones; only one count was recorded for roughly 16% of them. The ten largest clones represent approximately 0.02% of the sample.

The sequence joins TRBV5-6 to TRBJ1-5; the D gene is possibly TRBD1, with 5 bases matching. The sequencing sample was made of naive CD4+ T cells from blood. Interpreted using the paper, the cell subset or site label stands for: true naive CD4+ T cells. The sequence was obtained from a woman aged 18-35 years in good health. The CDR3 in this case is CASSWRGGANQPQHF. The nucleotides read TGTGCCAGCAGCTGGAGGGGAGGCGCCAATCAGCCCCAGCATTTT.